This entry lists 22 T cell receptor beta chains sequenced from one sample in a study of control samples from healthy donors and cancer patients. Clones were sequenced by immunoSEQ multiplex PCR, and TCRdb holds only the in-frame ones, with some missing. The data contain some 130,000 clones, 92% of them singletons. The sample taken for sequencing was blood. The receptors here all came from a woman in her fifties or sixties in good health.

This clone was seen just once. In DNA, the CDR3 is TGTGCCAGCAGCCCATCCGGGACAGGCAATTCACCCCTCCACTTT. Protein: CASSPSGTGNSPLHF. The rearrangement joins TRBV2 to TRBJ1-6; 8 nucleotides align to TRBD1. Germline V gene data show CDR1 as SNHLY and CDR2 as FYNNEI. This CDR3 is built from 15 residues. V was clipped by 6 bases and J by 7 bases; unmatched bases: 8.

CDR3 sequence reads: CASSLNQARMNTEAFF. DNA of the CDR3: TGTGCCAGCAGCTTGAATCAGGCACGGATGAACACTGAAGCTTTCTTT. The chain links TRBV5-5 to TRBJ1-1; D is unclear. V was pared by 1 base and J by 0 bases, with 13 bases between. The CDR3 loop spans 16 amino acids. Germline V CDR1 and CDR2: SGHKS, YYEKEE (reference sequence).

The chain links TRBV25-1 to TRBJ1-2; the match to TRBD1 covers 8 bases. CDR3 length: 16 residues. Trimming cost V 6 bases and J 7 bases; bases outside gene matches: 16. The germline gives CDR1 MGHDK, CDR2 SYGVNS. CDR3 sequence reads: CASSPWTGRVEFGYTF. Written as DNA, the CDR3 is TGTGCCAGCAGCCCTTGGACAGGGAGAGTGGAATTTGGCTACACCTTC.

In its sample, this clone was seen once. The CDR3 bases are TGTGCCAGCAGTTTATACAGTATGAACACTGAAGCTTTCTTT. Its protein product is CASSLYSMNTEAFF. The V and J genes are TRBV28 and TRBJ1-1; D is unclear. In germline, CDR1 is MDHEN, CDR2 SYDVKM. V lost 1 base and J 0 bases, leaving 6 bases between the germline ends. This CDR3 is built from 14 residues.

The gene calls are TRBV5-1 and TRBJ1-3, with D possibly being TRBD1 (6 bases). The germline CDR1 and CDR2 sequences are SGHRS and YFSETQ. V was shortened by 4 bases and J by 1 base, with 12 bases between the two germline ends. This CDR3 spans 15 amino acids. CDR3 sequence: CASSARGGSGNTIYF. The CDR3 DNA is TGCGCCAGCAGCGCCAGGGGAGGGTCTGGAAACACCATATATTTT.

As concerns this clone: Different DNA sequences within this sample yield the same CDR3. The CDR3 DNA reads as TGTGCCATCTCCCCTTTGGCTTCCACAGATACGCAGTATTTT. This encodes CAISPLASTDTQYF. This chain uses TRBV10-3 with TRBJ2-3; no clear D. Germline loops: CDR1 ENHRY, CDR2 SYGVKD. The V and J ends lost 8 bases and 2 bases respectively, with 14 bases between them. There are 14 residues in the CDR3.

V usage is TRBV3-1 (or the pseudogene TRBV3-2) and J usage is TRBJ2-7, with a tentative D call TRBD2 (5 bases). Per germline, CDR1 LGHDT and CDR2 YNNKEL (reference sequence). Trimming took 4 bases from V and 4 from J, leaving 11 bases between them. The CDR3 sequence is 13 residues long. The CDR3 region is CASSPAGEYEQYF. In DNA, the CDR3 is TGTGCCAGCAGCCCAGCCGGGGAGTACGAGCAGTACTTC.

The chain combines TRBV7-9 with TRBJ2-3, with 7 bases lining up with TRBD2. With V trimmed by 5 bases and J by 0 bases, 2 bases remained unmatched. The CDR3 is 14 residues long. Germline V gives CDR1 SEHNR, CDR2 FQNEAQ (reference sequence). Here the CDR3 reads CASSLSGSTDTQYF. In DNA, the CDR3 is TGTGCCAGCAGCCTTAGCGGGAGCACAGATACGCAGTATTTT.

The rearrangement links TRBV7-9 to TRBJ2-3; 9 bases map to TRBD2. The germline gives CDR1 SEHNR, CDR2 FQNEAQ (reference sequence). Trimming took 5 bases from V and 8 from J; bases not matched to a gene: 8. The CDR3 length is 14 residues. CDR3 sequence (DNA): TGTGCCAGCAGCACATCTAGCGGGAAGGCTACGCAGTATTTT. Amino acids: CASSTSSGKATQYF.

V and J are TRBV23-1 and TRBJ1-5, with a tentative D call TRBD1 (5 bases). TRBV23-1 counts as an open reading frame of uncertain function. This CDR3 spans 18 amino acids. V was trimmed by 1 base and J by 0 bases, leaving 16 bases between them. CDR3 residues: CASSQLVREFRSNQPQHF. CDR3 in DNA: TGCGCCAGCAGTCAATTGGTCAGGGAGTTCCGTAGCAATCAGCCCCAGCATTTT.

CDR3 in DNA: TGTGCCAGCAGCTTAGGGACAGCGAACACCGGGGAGCTGTTTTTT. Its translation: CASSLGTANTGELFF. The chain links TRBV7-9 to TRBJ2-2; D might be TRBD1 (6 bases). Per germline, CDR1 SEHNR and CDR2 FQNEAQ (reference sequence). CDR3 length: 15 residues. The V and J ends lost 1 base and 0 bases respectively, with 6 bases between them.

V gene TRBV3-1 (or the pseudogene TRBV3-2) combines with J gene TRBJ2-4; the D is unclear. V was trimmed by 0 bases and J by 0 bases, leaving 12 bases between them. Germline loops: CDR1 LGHDT, CDR2 YNNKEL (reference sequence). The CDR3 loop spans 17 amino acids. CDR3 in amino acids: CASSQEVDFRAKNIQYF. In DNA form, the CDR3 reads TGTGCCAGCAGCCAAGAGGTTGATTTTAGAGCCAAAAACATTCAGTACTTC.

The J gene is TRBJ2-7, the V gene TRBV18; TRBD1 matches 9 bases. The germline V gene has CDR1 KGHSH and CDR2 LQKENI. J lost 5 bases, V lost 6 bases, and 11 bases had no gene match. The CDR3 loop spans 15 amino acids. CDR3 sequence: CASSKNRDRVHEQYF. The CDR3 DNA reads as TGTGCCAGCTCGAAAAACCGGGACAGGGTTCACGAGCAGTACTTC.

The V and J genes are TRBV6-5 and TRBJ1-2; D gene uncertain. Trimming stripped 3 bases from V and 1 base from J, with 9 bases between. CDR3 length: 14 residues. Germline V gene lookup returns CDR1 MNHEY and CDR2 SVGAGI. DNA of the CDR3: TGTGCCAGCAGTTATGTGTCGGATAACTATGGCTACACCTTC. Translated: CASSYVSDNYGYTF.

The chain employs TRBV5-5 and TRBJ1-1; a weak D match, TRBD1 (6 bases). Trimming removed 4 bases at V and 0 bases at J, with 22 bases between. The germline CDR1 and CDR2 sequences are SGHKS and YYEKEE (reference sequence). The CDR3 loop spans 18 amino acids. The CDR3 is CASSRRAILGQLNTEAFF. The DNA of the CDR3 is TGTGCCAGCAGCCGTCGCGCAATACTAGGACAGCTGAACACTGAAGCTTTCTTT.

In DNA form, the CDR3 reads TGTGCCAGCAGCTTATGGAAGACTGAAAAACTGTTTTTT. Translated, it gives CASSLWKTEKLFF. J is TRBJ1-4 and V is TRBV11-2; the D is unclear. The CDR3 sequence is 13 residues long. V dropped 2 bases and J dropped 7 bases, with 8 bases sitting between them. Germline V gene sequence: CDR1 SGHAT, CDR2 FQNNGV.

The chain couples TRBV6-5 to TRBJ1-2; D call uncertain. The CDR3 is 14 residues long. Trimming pared 2 bases from V and 11 bases from J, leaving 18 bases between. Per the germline V gene, CDR1 is MNHEY and CDR2 is SVGAGI. CDR3 protein: CASSYERHGLGYTF. CDR3 nucleotides: TGTGCCAGCAGTTACGAGCGGCATGGCCTTGGGTACACCTTC.

This clone occurred once. The chain links TRBV5-5 to TRBJ2-7, with 11 bases matching TRBD2. Losses at the gene ends were 4 bases for V and 3 bases for J; bases not matched to a gene: 6. Germline V gives CDR1 SGHKS, CDR2 YYEKEE (reference sequence). This CDR3 is built from 15 residues. CDR3 nucleotides: TGTGCCAGCAGCCTTAGCGGGAGGGCCGACTACGAGCAGTACTTC. Translated, it gives CASSLSGRADYEQYF.

The chain links TRBV2 to TRBJ2-4; 9 bases line up with TRBD2. The CDR3 totals 15 residues. V was pared by 4 bases and J by 0 bases, with 1 base of the junction left unmatched. Germline CDR1 is SNHLY and CDR2 is FYNNEI. The CDR3 nucleotides are TGTGCCAGCAGTGCTAGCGGGGTAGCCAAAAACATTCAGTACTTC. Residues: CASSASGVAKNIQYF.

The chain has TRBV30 and TRBJ1-4; the D gene is possibly TRBD1 (6 bases). Germline V gene sequence: CDR1 GTSNPN, CDR2 SVGIG (reference sequence). This CDR3 has 14 amino acids. Trimming cost V 1 base and J 4 bases, with 10 bases left between them. DNA of the CDR3: TGTGCCTGGAGTGAAGGGGGGGGTAATGAAAAACTGTTTTTT. As protein: CAWSEGGGNEKLFF.

V and J are TRBV28 and TRBJ1-2, with 12 nucleotides matching TRBD1. The trim removed 6 bases at V and 7 bases at J, leaving 6 bases unmatched. Germline CDR1 MDHEN, CDR2 SYDVKM. The CDR3 loop spans 14 amino acids. CDR3 in amino acids: CASSRDRGLFGYTF. CDR3 coding DNA: TGTGCCAGCAGCCGGGACAGGGGGCTTTTTGGCTACACCTTC.

The chain recombines TRBV7-8 with TRBJ2-1, with D unclear. This CDR3 is built from 15 residues. V was shortened by 2 bases and J by 2 bases, with 10 bases between the two germline ends. Germline V gives CDR1 SGHVS, CDR2 FQNEAQ. The CDR3: CASSLPNRAYNEQFF. DNA for the CDR3: TGTGCCAGCAGCTTACCGAATAGAGCCTACAATGAGCAGTTCTTC.